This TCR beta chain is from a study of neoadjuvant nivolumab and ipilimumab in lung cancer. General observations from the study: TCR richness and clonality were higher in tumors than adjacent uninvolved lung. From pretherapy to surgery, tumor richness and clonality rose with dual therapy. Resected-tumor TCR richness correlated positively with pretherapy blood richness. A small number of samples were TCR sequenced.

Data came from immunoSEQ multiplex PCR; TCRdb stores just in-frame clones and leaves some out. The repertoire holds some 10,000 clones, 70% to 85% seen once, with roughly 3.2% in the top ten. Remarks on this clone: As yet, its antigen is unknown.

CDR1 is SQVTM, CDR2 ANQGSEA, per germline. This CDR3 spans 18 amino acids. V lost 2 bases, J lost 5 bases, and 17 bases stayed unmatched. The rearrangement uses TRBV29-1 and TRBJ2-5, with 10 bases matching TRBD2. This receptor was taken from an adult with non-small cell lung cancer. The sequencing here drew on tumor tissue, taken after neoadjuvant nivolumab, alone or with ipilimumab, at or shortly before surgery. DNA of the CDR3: TGCAGCGTTGAAAAGGGGCTAGCGGGAGCCCCCGTCCCTGAGACCCAGTACTTC. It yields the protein CSVEKGLAGAPVPETQYF.